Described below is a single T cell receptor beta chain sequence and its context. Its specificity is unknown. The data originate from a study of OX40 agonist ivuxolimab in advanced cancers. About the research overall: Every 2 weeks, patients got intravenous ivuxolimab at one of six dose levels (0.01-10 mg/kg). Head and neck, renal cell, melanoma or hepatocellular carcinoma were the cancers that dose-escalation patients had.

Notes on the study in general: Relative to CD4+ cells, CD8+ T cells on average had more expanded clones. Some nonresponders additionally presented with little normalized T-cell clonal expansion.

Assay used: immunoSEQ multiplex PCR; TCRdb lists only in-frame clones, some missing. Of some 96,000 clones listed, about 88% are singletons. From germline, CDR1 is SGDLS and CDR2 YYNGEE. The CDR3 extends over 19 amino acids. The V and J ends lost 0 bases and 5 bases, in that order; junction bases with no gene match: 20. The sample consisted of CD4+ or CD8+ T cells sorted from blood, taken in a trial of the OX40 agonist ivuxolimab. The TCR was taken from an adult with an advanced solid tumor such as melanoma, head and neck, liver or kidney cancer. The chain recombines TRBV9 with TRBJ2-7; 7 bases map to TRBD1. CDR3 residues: CASSVEAFGKGASADEQYF. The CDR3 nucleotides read TGTGCCAGCAGCGTAGAGGCCTTTGGGAAGGGGGCATCGGCTGACGAGCAGTACTTC.